The present TCR beta chain was sequenced within a study of Graves' ophthalmopathy and Graves' hyperthyroidism. Germline-derived CDR1 and CDR2 are SGHRS and YFSETQ. The length of the CDR3 is 16 residues. The junction had 3 bases not matched to a gene; V was cut back by 0 bases and J by 3 bases. Comments on this clonotype: The antigen is unknown.

Establishment of the diagnosis relied upon clinical symptoms, serum thyroxine, TRAb, thyroid ultrasound and orbital computed tomography. Findings and limits, study-wide: The authors also found most expanded thyroid clonotypes above 0.001 frequency in blood. In predicting ophthalmopathy progression, the model reached 70% to 71% sensitivity and roughly 74% specificity. Ophthalmopathy versus stable hyperthyroidism: 13-signature model gave less than 90% sensitivity, 70% to 83% specificity.

Amplification from RNA transcripts yielded the TCR beta CDR3 regions. The first round was an RT-PCR with HTBI primers, and the second round was a multiplex PCR. TCRdb redid the calling of the multiplex PCR reads with MiXCR, one entry per CDR3 protein. The sample shows some 160,000 distinct CDR3 sequences, 30% to 45% of them seen only once. The sample comprised peripheral blood. The chain links TRBV5-1 to TRBJ2-2; TRBD2 aligns across 9 bases. The clonotype was recovered from a man aged 30 to 45 with Graves' ophthalmopathy. CDR3 protein: CASSLETSGYTGELFF. The CDR3 DNA reads TGCGCCAGCAGCTTGGAGACTAGCGGCTACACCGGGGAGCTGTTTTTT.